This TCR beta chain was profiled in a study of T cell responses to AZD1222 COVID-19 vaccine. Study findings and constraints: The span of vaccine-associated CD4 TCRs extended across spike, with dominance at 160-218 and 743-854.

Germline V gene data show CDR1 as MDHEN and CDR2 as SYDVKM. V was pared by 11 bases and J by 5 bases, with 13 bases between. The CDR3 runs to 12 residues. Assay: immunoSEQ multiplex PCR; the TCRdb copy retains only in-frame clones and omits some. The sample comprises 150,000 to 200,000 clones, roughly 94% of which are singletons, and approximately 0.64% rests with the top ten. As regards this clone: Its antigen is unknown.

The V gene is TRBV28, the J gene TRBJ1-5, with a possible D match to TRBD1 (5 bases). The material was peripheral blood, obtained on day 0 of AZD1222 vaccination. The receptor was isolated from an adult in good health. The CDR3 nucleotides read TGTGCCTACGGGGGTGGGGATCAGCCCCAGCATTTT. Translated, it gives CAYGGGDQPQHF.